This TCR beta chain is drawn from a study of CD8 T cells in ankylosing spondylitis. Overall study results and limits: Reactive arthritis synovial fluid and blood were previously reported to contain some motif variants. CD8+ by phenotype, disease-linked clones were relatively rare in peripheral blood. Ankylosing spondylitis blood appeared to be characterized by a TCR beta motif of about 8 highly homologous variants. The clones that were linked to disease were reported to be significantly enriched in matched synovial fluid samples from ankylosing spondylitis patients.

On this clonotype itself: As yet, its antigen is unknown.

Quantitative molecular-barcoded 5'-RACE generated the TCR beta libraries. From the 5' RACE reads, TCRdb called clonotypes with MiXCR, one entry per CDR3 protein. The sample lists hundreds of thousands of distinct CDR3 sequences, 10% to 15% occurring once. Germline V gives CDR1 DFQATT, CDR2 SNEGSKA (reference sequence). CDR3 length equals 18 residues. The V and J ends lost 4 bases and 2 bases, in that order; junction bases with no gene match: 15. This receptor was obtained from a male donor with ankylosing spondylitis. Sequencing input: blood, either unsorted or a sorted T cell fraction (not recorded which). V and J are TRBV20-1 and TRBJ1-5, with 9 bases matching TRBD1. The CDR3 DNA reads TGCAGTGCTAAAGGGTCGGGACAGGGCGCAGAACGCAATCAGCCCCAGCATTTT. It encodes CSAKGSGQGAERNQPQHF.